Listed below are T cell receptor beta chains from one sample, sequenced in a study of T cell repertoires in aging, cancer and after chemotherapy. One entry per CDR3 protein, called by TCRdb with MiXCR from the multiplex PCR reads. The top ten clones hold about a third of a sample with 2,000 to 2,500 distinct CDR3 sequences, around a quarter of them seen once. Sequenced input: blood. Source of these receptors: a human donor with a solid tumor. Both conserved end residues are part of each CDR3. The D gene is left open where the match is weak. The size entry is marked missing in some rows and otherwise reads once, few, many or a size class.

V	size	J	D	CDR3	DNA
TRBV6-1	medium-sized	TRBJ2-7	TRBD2	CASSESLTSGHEQYF	TGTGCCAGCAGTGAATCGCTGACTAGCGGGCACGAGCAGTACTTC
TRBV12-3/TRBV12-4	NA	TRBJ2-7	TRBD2	CASSAGGRAQQYF	TGTGCCAGCAGTGCGGGAGGGAGGGCTCAGCAGTACTTC
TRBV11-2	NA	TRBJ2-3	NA	CASSLDPSSTDTQYF	TGTGCCAGCAGCTTAGATCCGTCTAGCACAGATACGCAGTATTTT
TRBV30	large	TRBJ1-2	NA	CACWDGSLYGYTF	TGTGCCTGCTGGGACGGCTCCCTCTATGGCTACACCTTC
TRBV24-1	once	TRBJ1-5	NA	CATRSREEGNQPQHF	TGTGCCACTAGGAGCAGGGAAGAGGGCAATCAGCCCCAGCATTTT
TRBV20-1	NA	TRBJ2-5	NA	CSARVVETQYF	TGCAGTGCTAGAGTCGTGGAGACCCAGTACTTC
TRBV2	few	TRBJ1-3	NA	CASSILSSGGSSGNTIYF	TGTGCCAGCAGTATTTTGTCCTCCGGGGGTAGCTCTGGAAACACCATATATTTT
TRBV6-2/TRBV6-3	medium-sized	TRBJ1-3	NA	CASSYSVTGNTIYF	TGTGCCAGCAGTTACTCAGTCACTGGAAACACCATATATTTT
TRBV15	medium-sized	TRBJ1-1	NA	CATSRVGEVGTEAFF	TGTGCCACCAGCAGAGTAGGGGAGGTCGGAACTGAAGCTTTCTTT
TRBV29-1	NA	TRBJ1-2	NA	CSAAWTNGYTF	TGCAGCGCTGCTTGGACAAATGGCTACACCTTC
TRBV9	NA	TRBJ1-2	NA	CASSAAVGLSDYTF	TGTGCCAGCAGCGCTGCCGTTGGCCTATCGGACTACACCTTC
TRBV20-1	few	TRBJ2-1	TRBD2	CSARVLRGDSGEQFF	TGCAGTGCTAGAGTTCTGCGGGGGGACTCCGGGGAGCAGTTCTTC
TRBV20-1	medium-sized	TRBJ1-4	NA	CSARDPRTNEKLFF	TGCAGTGCTAGAGATCCGCGTACTAATGAAAAACTGTTTTTT
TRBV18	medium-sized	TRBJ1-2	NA	CASSPDSYGYTF	TGTGCCAGCTCCCCTGACAGCTATGGCTACACCTTC
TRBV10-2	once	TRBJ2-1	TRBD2	CASTPTSGINEQFF	TGCGCCAGCACCCCAACTAGCGGGATCAATGAGCAGTTCTTC
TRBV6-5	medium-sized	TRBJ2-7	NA	CASSYSIEAYEQYF	TGTGCCAGCAGTTACTCAATTGAGGCCTACGAGCAGTACTTC
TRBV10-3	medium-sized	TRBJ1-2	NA	CAISEGGGGYGGYTF	TGTGCCATCAGTGAGGGTGGAGGGGGTTACGGTGGCTACACCTTC
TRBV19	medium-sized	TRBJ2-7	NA	CASSTPGLGQYF	TGTGCCAGTAGTACACCGGGGCTCGGGCAGTACTTC
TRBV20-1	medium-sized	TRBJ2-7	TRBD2	CSASPTTSGSSYEQYF	TGCAGTGCTAGCCCTACCACTAGCGGGAGCTCCTACGAGCAGTACTTC
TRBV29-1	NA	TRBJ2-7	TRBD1	CSGGTGASLHEQYF	TGCAGCGGCGGGACAGGGGCGTCACTCCACGAGCAGTACTTC
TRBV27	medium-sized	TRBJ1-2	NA	CASSFSGPTVAGYTF	TGTGCCAGCAGTTTCTCAGGTCCCACAGTCGCAGGCTACACCTTC
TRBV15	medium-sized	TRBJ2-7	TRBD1	CATSRVKSGGYEQYF	TGTGCCACCAGCAGAGTGAAGTCAGGGGGCTACGAGCAGTACTTC
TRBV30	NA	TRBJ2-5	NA	CAWSLLMAQETQYF	TGTGCCTGGAGCCTCCTGATGGCCCAAGAGACCCAGTACTTC
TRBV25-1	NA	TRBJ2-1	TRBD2	CASSGGGEETYNEQFF	TGTGCCAGCAGTGGGGGAGGGGAAGAGACCTACAATGAGCAGTTCTTC